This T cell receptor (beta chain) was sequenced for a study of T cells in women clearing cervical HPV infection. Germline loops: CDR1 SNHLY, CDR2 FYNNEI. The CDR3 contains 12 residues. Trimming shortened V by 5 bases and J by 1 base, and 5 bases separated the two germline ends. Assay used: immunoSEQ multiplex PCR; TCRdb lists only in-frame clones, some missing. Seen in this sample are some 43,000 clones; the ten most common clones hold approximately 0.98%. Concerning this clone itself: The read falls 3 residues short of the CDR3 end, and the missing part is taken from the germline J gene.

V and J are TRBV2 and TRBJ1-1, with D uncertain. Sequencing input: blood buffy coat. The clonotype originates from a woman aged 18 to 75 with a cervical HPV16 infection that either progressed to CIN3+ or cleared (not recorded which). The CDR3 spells CASSLANTEAFF. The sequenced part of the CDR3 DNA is TGTGCCAGCAGTTTGGCGAACACTGAA.